A single sample is the source of the 18 T cell receptor beta chains below, sequenced in a study of blood T cell repertoires in COVID-19. The table came from immunoSEQ multiplex PCR; TCRdb's copy has only in-frame clones and leaves some out. Here the sample spans about 49,000 clones, approximately 85% being singletons. Specimen: peripheral blood. These receptor sequences come from a woman in her fifties or sixties with acute or convalescent COVID-19.

This chain links TRBV18 with TRBJ2-7; 7 bases line up with TRBD2. This CDR3 spans 14 amino acids. Losses at the gene ends were 3 bases for V and 6 bases for J; bases not matched to a gene: 8. From germline, CDR1 is KGHSH and CDR2 LQKENI. The CDR3 DNA sequence: TGTGCCAGCTCACCCCAGGGACTACCCTTCGAGCAGTACTTC. Amino acid sequence: CASSPQGLPFEQYF. The variable domain in full, completed from reference TRBV18 and TRBJ2-7, reads NAGVMQNPRHLVRRRGQEARLRCSPMKGHSHVYWYRQLPEEGLKFMVYLQKENIIDESGMPKERFSAEFPKEGPSILRIQQVVRGDSAAYFCASSPQGLPFEQYFGPGTRLTVT.

The J gene is TRBJ1-3, the V gene TRBV27; unclear D gene. The germline V gene has CDR1 MNHEY and CDR2 SMNVEV (reference sequence). V was shortened by 8 bases and J by 4 bases, with 18 bases between the two germline ends. The length of the CDR3 is 15 residues. CDR3 residues: CASSPRGNVGNTIYF. The DNA of the CDR3 is TGTGCCAGCTCCCCACGGGGTAACGTGGGAAACACCATATATTTT.

The chain has TRBV29-1 and TRBJ1-3; D remains ambiguous. The CDR3 runs 14 residues. Germline V gene lookup returns CDR1 SQVTM and CDR2 ANQGSEA. V lost 0 bases and J lost 0, with 6 bases in between. CDR3 nucleotides: TGCAGCGTTGAAGAGAACAACTCTGGAAACACCATATATTTT. This encodes CSVEENNSGNTIYF. Together with reference TRBV29-1 and TRBJ1-3, the CDR3 gives the full variable domain: SAVISQKPSRDICQRGTSLTIQCQVDSQVTMMFWYRQQPGQSLTLIATANQGSEATYESGFVIDKFPISRPNLTFSTLTVSNMSPEDSSIYLCSVEENNSGNTIYFGEGSWLTVV.

The chain joins TRBV19 to TRBJ1-5, with D hard to call. The CDR3 spans 17 residues. The germline CDR1 and CDR2 sequences are LNHDA and SQIVND (reference sequence). V was shortened by 1 base and J by 10 bases, with 23 bases between the two germline ends. The DNA of the CDR3 is TGTGCCAGTAGTATAGCATCGACGGGAGGGAAAGGGATCCCCCAGCATTTT. Translated: CASSIASTGGKGIPQHF.

This clone was seen only a few times. The rearrangement joins TRBV6-5 to TRBJ1-1; D not certain. The CDR3 runs to 14 residues. Per germline, CDR1 MNHEY and CDR2 SVGAGI. The V and J ends lost 5 bases and 1 base respectively, with 11 bases between them. The CDR3 spells CASSPRHPNTEAFF. The DNA of the CDR3 is TGTGCCAGCAGTCCACGACACCCGAACACTGAAGCTTTCTTT.

The gene calls are TRBV18 and TRBJ1-1; TRBD1 matches at 7 bases. The CDR3 loop spans 14 amino acids. The V gene end was trimmed by 2 bases and the J gene end by 4 bases; junction bases not matched to a gene: 4. Germline loops: CDR1 KGHSH, CDR2 LQKENI. The CDR3 loop reads CASSPTGAVTEAFF. The DNA for the CDR3 is TGTGCCAGCTCACCAACAGGGGCGGTCACTGAAGCTTTCTTT.

The chain combines TRBV12-2 with TRBJ1-2; the table calls TRBD1, which could not be checked here. TRBV12-2 is noted as a pseudogene. The CDR3 length is 15 residues. The CDR3 loop is CASRLDSGQHYGYTF. DNA of the CDR3: TGTGCAAGTCGCTTAGACAGTGGACAGCATTATGGCTACACCTTC.

The V and J genes are TRBV10-3 and TRBJ2-7; 8 bases fit TRBD1. This CDR3 contains 14 residues. Trimming cost V 5 bases and J 4 bases; bases outside gene matches: 7. In germline, CDR1 is ENHRY, CDR2 SYGVKD. CDR3 amino acids: CAISPNRDRYEQYF. The CDR3, as DNA: TGTGCCATCAGTCCGAACAGGGACAGGTACGAGCAGTACTTC.

V gene TRBV5-1 combines with J gene TRBJ1-3, with D uncertain. The CDR3 has 15 amino acids. Trimming cost V 5 bases and J 1 base, with 13 bases left between them. From germline, CDR1 is SGHRS and CDR2 YFSETQ. The CDR3: CASSAVGDSGNTIYF. CDR3 bases: TGCGCCAGCAGTGCTGTCGGGGATTCTGGAAACACCATATATTTT.

The chain links TRBV27 to TRBJ1-1; 10 bases align to TRBD1. Trimming at V came to 8 bases and at J to 0 bases, leaving 15 bases not matched to a gene. Germline V gives CDR1 MNHEY, CDR2 SMNVEV (reference sequence). The CDR3 loop spans 18 amino acids. In nucleotides, the CDR3 is TGTGCCAGCGCGAGGTCGGGACAGGGGATTCTCGTGAACACTGAAGCTTTCTTT. It translates to CASARSGQGILVNTEAFF.

The rearrangement links TRBV5-8 to TRBJ2-5; perhaps TRBD2 as D (6 bases). The CDR3 contains 13 residues. Germline CDR1 is SGHTS and CDR2 is YDEGEE. Deletions cut 1 base from V and 3 bases from J, with 7 bases between. The CDR3 spells CASSLPGEETQYF. The CDR3 DNA sequence: TGTGCCAGCAGCTTGCCGGGAGAAGAGACCCAGTACTTC.

The V call is TRBV24-1, the J call TRBJ1-1; TRBD1 matches 9 bases. The junction had 4 bases not matched to a gene; V was cut back by 4 bases and J by 2 bases. CDR1 KGHDR and CDR2 SFDVKD come from the germline V gene. This CDR3 region has 15 residues. This chain's CDR3 is CATSDPTGGNTEAFF. CDR3 DNA sequence: TGTGCCACCAGTGACCCGACAGGGGGAAACACTGAAGCTTTCTTT.

V and J are TRBV11-2 and TRBJ2-7; a weak D match, TRBD2 (6 bases). Germline assignment: CDR1 SGHAT and CDR2 FQNNGV. CDR3 size: 14 residues. Trimming shortened V by 2 bases and J by 6 bases, and 14 bases separated the two germline ends. The DNA of the CDR3 is TGTGCCAGCAGCTTACTTCCTACGGGGGTCGAGCAGTACTTC. Protein: CASSLLPTGVEQYF.

The V gene is TRBV7-3, the J gene TRBJ2-1; 7 bases agree with TRBD2. The CDR3 has 13 residues. Per the germline V gene, CDR1 is SGHTA and CDR2 is FQGTGA. The junction had 8 bases not matched to a gene; V was cut back by 4 bases and J by 11 bases. This CDR3 reads CASSSGLSGQQFF. The CDR3 nucleotides are TGTGCCAGCAGCTCGGGACTATCGGGTCAGCAGTTCTTC.

This chain joins TRBV30 and TRBJ1-1, with 8 bases matching TRBD1. In germline, CDR1 is GTSNPN, CDR2 SVGIG (reference sequence). The CDR3 sequence is 16 residues long. The ends lost 2 bases at V and 4 bases at J; junction bases unmatched: 12. Written as DNA, the CDR3 is TGTGCCTGGAGTAATTTCCCCGGGACAGGAGGCACTGAAGCTTTCTTT. It translates to CAWSNFPGTGGTEAFF.

This clone was seen more than once but under ten times. The CDR3 sequence: CASSLSGTGLMNTEAFF. The CDR3 DNA reads as TGTGCCAGCAGTTTATCCGGGACAGGGCTCATGAACACTGAAGCTTTCTTT. This chain uses TRBV28 with TRBJ1-1, with TRBD1 identical over 9 bases. Germline loops: CDR1 MDHEN, CDR2 SYDVKM. V shed 1 base, J shed 0 bases, and the junction held 6 bases outside the gene matches. The CDR3 length is 17 residues.

J is TRBJ1-2 and V is TRBV24-1; 9 bases align to TRBD1. The junction had 9 bases not matched to a gene; V was cut back by 2 bases and J by 3 bases. This CDR3 is built from 17 residues. CDR1 and CDR2 (germline): KGHDR, SFDVKD. CDR3 region: CATSDSGTGWDYYGYTF. The CDR3 DNA is TGTGCCACCAGTGATTCCGGGACAGGGTGGGACTACTATGGCTACACCTTC.

V usage is TRBV9 and J usage is TRBJ1-5, with D perhaps TRBD1 (6 bases). V was pared by 0 bases and J by 3 bases, with 10 bases between. Germline values: CDR1 SGDLS, CDR2 YYNGEE. The length of the CDR3 is 15 residues. The CDR3 DNA reads as TGTGCCAGCAGCGTAGGGGACATTTCCAATCAGCCCCAGCATTTT. Translation gives CASSVGDISNQPQHF.